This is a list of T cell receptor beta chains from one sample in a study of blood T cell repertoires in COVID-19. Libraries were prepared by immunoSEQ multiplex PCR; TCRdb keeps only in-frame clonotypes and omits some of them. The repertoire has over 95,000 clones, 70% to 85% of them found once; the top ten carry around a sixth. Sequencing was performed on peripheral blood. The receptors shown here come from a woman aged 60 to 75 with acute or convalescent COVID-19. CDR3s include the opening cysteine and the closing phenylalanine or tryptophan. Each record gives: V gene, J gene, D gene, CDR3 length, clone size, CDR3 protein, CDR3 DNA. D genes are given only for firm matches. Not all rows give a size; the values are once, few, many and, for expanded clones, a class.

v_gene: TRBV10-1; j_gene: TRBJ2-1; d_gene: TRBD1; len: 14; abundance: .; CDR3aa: CASSEGGQGYEQFF; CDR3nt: TGCGCCAGCAGTGAGGGGGGACAGGGCTATGAGCAGTTCTTC
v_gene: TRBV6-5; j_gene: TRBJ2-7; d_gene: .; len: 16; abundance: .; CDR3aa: CASSYSSMGRSYEQYF; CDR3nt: TGTGCCAGCAGTTACTCGAGTATGGGCAGGTCGTACGAGCAGTACTTC
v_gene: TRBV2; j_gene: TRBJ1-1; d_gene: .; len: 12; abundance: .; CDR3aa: CASNREQLEAFF; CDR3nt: TGTGCCAGCAATCGGGAACAGCTTGAAGCTTTCTTT
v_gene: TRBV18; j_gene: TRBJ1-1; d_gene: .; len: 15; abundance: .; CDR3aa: CASSPGGRGLTEAFF; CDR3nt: TGTGCCAGCTCACCAGGCGGCAGGGGCCTCACTGAAGCTTTCTTT
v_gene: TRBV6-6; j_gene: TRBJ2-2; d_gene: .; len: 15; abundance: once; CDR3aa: CASSSTGSNTGELFF; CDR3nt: TGTGCCAGCAGTTCGACAGGCTCGAACACCGGGGAGCTGTTTTTT
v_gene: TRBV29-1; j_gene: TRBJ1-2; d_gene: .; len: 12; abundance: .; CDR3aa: CSALREGDGYTF; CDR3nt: TGCAGCGCCCTCAGGGAAGGGGATGGCTACACCTTC
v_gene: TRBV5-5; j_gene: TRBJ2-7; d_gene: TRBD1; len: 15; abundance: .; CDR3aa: CASSLQDRGPYEQYF; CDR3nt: TGTGCCAGCAGCTTGCAGGACAGGGGGCCCTACGAGCAGTACTTC
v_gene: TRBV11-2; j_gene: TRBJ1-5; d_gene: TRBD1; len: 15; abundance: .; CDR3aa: CASSPGQGGNQPQHF; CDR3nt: TGTGCCAGCAGCCCGGGACAGGGTGGCAATCAGCCCCAGCATTTT
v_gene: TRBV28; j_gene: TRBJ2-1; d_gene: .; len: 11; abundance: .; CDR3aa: CASTGYNEQFF; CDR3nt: TGTGCCAGTACAGGATACAATGAGCAGTTCTTC
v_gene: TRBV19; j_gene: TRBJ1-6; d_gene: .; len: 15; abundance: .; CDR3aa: CASSSRSSYNSPLHF; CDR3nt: TGTGCCAGTAGTAGTAGGAGCTCCTATAATTCACCCCTCCACTTT
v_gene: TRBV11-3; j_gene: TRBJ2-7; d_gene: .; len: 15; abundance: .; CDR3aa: CASSVRWVVGSEQYF; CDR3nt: TGTGCCAGCAGCGTTAGATGGGTAGTGGGCTCCGAGCAGTACTTC
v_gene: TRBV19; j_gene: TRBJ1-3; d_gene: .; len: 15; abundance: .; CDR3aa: CASTGVDYSGNTIYF; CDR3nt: TGTGCCAGTACAGGGGTAGACTACTCTGGAAACACCATATATTTT
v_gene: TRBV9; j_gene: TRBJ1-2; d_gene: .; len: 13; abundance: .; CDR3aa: CASSSTPNYGYTF; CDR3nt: TGTGCCAGCAGCTCCACACCTAACTATGGCTACACCTTC
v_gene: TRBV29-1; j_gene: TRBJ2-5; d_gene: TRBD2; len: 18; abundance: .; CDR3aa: CSVEGASGGAWYQETQYF; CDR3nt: TGCAGCGTTGAAGGGGCTAGCGGGGGAGCCTGGTACCAAGAGACCCAGTACTTC
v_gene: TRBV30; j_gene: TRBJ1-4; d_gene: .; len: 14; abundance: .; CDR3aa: CAWKKGVTNEKLFF; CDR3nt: TGTGCCTGGAAGAAGGGAGTAACTAATGAAAAACTGTTTTTT
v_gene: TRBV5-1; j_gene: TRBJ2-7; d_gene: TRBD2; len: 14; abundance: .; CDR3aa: CASSFDGGAYEQYF; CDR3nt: TGCGCCAGCAGCTTCGACGGGGGGGCCTACGAGCAGTACTTC
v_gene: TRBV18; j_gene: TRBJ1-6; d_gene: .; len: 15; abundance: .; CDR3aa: CASSPIPDSNSPLHF; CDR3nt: TGTGCCAGCTCACCAATCCCCGATAGCAATTCACCCCTCCACTTT
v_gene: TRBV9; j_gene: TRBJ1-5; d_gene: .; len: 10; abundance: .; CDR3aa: CASSVRPQHF; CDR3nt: TGTGCCAGCAGCGTACGGCCCCAGCATTTT
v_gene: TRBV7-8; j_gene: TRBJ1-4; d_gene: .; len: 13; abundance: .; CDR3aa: CASSLARNEKLFF; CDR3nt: TGTGCCAGCAGCTTAGCCAGGAATGAAAAACTGTTTTTT
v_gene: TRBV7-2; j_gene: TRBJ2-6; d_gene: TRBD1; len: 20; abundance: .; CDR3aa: CASSLALRTGAYSGANVLTF; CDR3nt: TGTGCCAGCAGCTTAGCCCTCCGGACAGGGGCGTACTCTGGGGCCAACGTCCTGACTTTC
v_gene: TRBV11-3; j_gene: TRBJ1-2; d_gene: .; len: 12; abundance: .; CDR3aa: CASSPIRGGYTF; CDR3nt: TGTGCCAGCAGCCCTATCAGGGGCGGCTACACCTTC
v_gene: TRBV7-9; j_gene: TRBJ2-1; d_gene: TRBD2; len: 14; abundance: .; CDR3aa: CASSLAGGYNEQFF; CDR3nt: TGTGCCAGCAGCTTAGCGGGGGGGTACAATGAGCAGTTCTTC
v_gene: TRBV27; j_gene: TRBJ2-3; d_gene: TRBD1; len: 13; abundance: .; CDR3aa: CASRTGDTDTQYF; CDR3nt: TGTGCCTCCAGGACAGGGGACACAGATACGCAGTATTTT
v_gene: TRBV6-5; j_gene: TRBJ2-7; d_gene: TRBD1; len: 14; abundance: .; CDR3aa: CASSLQGAGDEQYF; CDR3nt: TGTGCCAGCAGCCTACAGGGGGCAGGGGACGAGCAGTACTTC
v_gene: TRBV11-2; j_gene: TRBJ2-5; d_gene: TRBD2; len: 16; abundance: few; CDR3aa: CASSLALAGQQETQYF; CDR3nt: TGTGCCAGCAGCTTAGCTCTAGCGGGTCAACAAGAGACCCAGTACTTC
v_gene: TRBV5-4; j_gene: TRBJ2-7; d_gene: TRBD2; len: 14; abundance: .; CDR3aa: CASSKGLAAYEQYF; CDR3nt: TGTGCCAGCAGCAAAGGACTAGCGGCCTACGAGCAGTACTTC
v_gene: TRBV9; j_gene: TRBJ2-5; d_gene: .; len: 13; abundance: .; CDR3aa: CASRTEGVETQYF; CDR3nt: TGTGCCAGCAGAACCGAAGGGGTAGAGACCCAGTACTTC
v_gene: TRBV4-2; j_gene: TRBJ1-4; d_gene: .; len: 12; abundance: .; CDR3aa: CASSLINEKLFF; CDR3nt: TGTGCCAGCAGCCTTATTAATGAAAAACTGTTTTTT
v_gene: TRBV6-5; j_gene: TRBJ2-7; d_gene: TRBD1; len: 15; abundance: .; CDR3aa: CASSYSGTETYEQYF; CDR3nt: TGTGCCAGCAGTTACTCGGGGACAGAGACCTACGAGCAGTACTTC
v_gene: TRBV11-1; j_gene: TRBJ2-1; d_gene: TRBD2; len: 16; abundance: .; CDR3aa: CASSMTSGGTYNEQFF; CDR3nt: TGTGCCAGCAGCATGACTAGCGGGGGGACCTACAATGAGCAGTTCTTC
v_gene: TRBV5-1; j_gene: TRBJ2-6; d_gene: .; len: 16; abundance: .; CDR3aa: CASSLTGAGGANVLTF; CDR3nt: TGCGCCAGCAGCTTGACAGGGGCGGGAGGGGCCAACGTCCTGACTTTC
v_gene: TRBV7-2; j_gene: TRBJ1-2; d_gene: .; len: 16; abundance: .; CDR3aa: CASRRTGGAPNYGYTF; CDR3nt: TGTGCCAGCAGAAGGACGGGGGGGGCTCCTAACTATGGCTACACCTTC
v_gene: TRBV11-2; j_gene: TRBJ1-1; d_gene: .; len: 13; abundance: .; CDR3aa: CASSQQGNTEAFF; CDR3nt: TGTGCCAGCAGCCAACAGGGGAACACTGAAGCTTTCTTT
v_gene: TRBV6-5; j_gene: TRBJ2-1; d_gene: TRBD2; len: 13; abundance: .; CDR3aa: CASSDRTSGRGVF; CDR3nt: TGTGCCAGCAGCGACCGGACTAGCGGAAGAGGAGTCTTC
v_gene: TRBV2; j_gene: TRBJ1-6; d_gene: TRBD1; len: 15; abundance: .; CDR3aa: CASSGSDRVGSPLHF; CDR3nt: TGTGCCAGCAGTGGGTCGGACAGGGTGGGATCACCCCTCCACTTT
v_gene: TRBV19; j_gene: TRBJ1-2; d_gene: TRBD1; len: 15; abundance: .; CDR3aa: CASSIGSTGYYGYTF; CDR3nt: TGTGCCAGTAGTATAGGCTCGACAGGGTACTATGGCTACACCTTC
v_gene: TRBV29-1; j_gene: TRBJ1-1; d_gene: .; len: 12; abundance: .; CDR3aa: CSAYGDNTEAFF; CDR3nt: TGCAGCGCATACGGAGATAACACTGAAGCTTTCTTT
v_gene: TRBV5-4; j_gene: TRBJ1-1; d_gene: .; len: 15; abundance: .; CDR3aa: CASSSPAGMNTEAFF; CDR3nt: TGTGCCAGCAGCTCTCCCGCGGGGATGAACACTGAAGCTTTCTTT
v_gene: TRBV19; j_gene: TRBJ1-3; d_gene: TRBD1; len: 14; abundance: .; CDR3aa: CASSRGTDGNTIYF; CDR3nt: TGTGCCAGTAGTAGAGGGACAGATGGAAACACCATATATTTT
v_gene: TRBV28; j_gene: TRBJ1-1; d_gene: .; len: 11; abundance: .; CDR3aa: CASRANTEAFF; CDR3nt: TGTGCCAGCAGAGCTAACACTGAAGCTTTCTTT
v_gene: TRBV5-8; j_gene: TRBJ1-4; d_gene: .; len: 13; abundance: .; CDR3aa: CASSRTGSEKLFF; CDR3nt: TGTGCCAGCAGCCGAACAGGGTCTGAAAAACTGTTTTTT
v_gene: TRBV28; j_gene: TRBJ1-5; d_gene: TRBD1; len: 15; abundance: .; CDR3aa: CASSRPTGGIQPQHF; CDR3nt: TGTGCCAGCAGTAGACCGACAGGGGGAATTCAGCCCCAGCATTTT
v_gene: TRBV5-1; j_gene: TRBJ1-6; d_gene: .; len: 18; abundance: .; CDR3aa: CASSLAGQVGGSNSPLHF; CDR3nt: TGCGCCAGCAGCTTGGCCGGCCAGGTAGGGGGTAGTAATTCACCCCTCCACTTT
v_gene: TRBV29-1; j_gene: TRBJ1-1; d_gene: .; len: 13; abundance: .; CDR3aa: CSARGQLNTEAFF; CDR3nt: TGCAGCGCTCGCGGACAGCTGAACACTGAAGCTTTCTTT
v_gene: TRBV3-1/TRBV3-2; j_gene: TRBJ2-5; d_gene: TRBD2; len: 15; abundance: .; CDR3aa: CASSHNPGGMETQYF; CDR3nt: TGTGCCAGCAGCCATAATCCGGGGGGGATGGAGACCCAGTACTTC
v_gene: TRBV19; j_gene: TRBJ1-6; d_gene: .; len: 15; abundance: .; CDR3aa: CASRDEDSFNSPLHF; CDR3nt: TGTGCCAGTAGAGATGAGGACTCTTTTAATTCACCCCTCCACTTT
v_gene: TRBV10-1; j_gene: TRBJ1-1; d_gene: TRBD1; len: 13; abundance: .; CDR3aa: CASSRPGGTEAFF; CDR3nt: TGCGCCAGCAGTCGTCCAGGGGGCACTGAAGCTTTCTTT
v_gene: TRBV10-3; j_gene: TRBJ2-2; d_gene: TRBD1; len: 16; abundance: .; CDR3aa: CAISVAQGANTGELFF; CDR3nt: TGTGCCATCAGTGTGGCCCAGGGGGCGAACACCGGGGAGCTGTTTTTT
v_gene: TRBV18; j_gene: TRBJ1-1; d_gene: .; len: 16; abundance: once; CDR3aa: CASSPLKDTRLTEAFF; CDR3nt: TGTGCCAGCTCACCACTAAAGGACACGAGACTGACTGAAGCTTTCTTT
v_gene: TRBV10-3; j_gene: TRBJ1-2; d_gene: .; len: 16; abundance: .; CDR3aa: CAISHTDALANYGYTF; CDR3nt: TGTGCCATCAGCCATACAGACGCATTGGCAAACTATGGCTACACCTTC
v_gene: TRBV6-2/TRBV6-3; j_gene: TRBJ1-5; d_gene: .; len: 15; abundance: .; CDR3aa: CASSRQSHSNQPQHF; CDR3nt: TGTGCCAGCAGCCGACAGAGTCATAGCAATCAGCCCCAGCATTTT
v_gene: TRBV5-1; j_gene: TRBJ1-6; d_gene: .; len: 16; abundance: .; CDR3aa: CASSPTQGRNNSPLHF; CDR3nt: TGCGCCAGCAGCCCCACCCAGGGGAGAAATAATTCACCCCTCCACTTT
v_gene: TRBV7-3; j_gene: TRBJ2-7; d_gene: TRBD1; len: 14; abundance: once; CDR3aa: CASSTWTGPYEQYF; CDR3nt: TGTGCCAGCAGCACTTGGACAGGGCCCTACGAGCAGTACTTC
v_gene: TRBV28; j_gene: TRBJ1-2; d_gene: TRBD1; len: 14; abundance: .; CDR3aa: CASRIGQGASGYTF; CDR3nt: TGTGCCAGCCGCATTGGACAGGGGGCTAGTGGCTACACCTTC
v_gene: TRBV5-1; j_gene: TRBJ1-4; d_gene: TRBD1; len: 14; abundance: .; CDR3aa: CASSLGTGDEKLFF; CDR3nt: TGCGCCAGCAGCTTGGGGACAGGGGATGAAAAACTGTTTTTT